The 32 T cell receptor beta chains reported below all come from one sample, sequenced in a study of T cell clonality in common variable immunodeficiency. Libraries were prepared by immunoSEQ multiplex PCR; TCRdb keeps only in-frame clonotypes and omits some of them. There are about 35,000 clones in the sample, none observed a single time. Sequenced input: peripheral blood mononuclear cells. These receptors came from a person aged 18 to 69 in good health.

The sample holds many counts of this clone. Coverage ceases 3 residues before the CDR3 finishes, and the germline J gene fills in the end. The gene calls are TRBV12-5 and TRBJ1-2; D may be TRBD1 (5 bases). Per germline, CDR1 LGHNT and CDR2 FRNRAP. The CDR3 runs to 16 residues. Trimming cost V 1 base and J 6 bases, with 18 bases left between them. The covered CDR3 bases are TGTGCTAGTGGTTTGGGAGGGGTTGGGTTCTCGCATGGC. Protein sequence: CASGLGGVGFSHG. The CDR3 in full is CASGLGGVGFSHGYTF.

At least ten counts were recorded for this clone. CDR3 bases read: TGCAGTGCTCCCCTGAGAGGGCCTGGTTCTGAA. It yields the protein CSAPLRGPGSE. The whole CDR3 protein is CSAPLRGPGSEAFF. This chain links TRBV20-1 with TRBJ1-1, with D unresolved. Coverage ceases 3 residues before the CDR3 finishes, and the germline J gene fills in the end. Trimming cost V 5 bases and J 6 bases, with 19 bases left between them. Germline CDR1 is DFQATT and CDR2 is SNEGSKA (reference sequence). The CDR3 totals 14 residues.

This clone was counted at least ten times. CDR3 DNA (partial): TGTGCCAGCAGTTTACCCACGAGGGGATTAATGAATGAG. Its protein is CASSLPTRGLMNE. The whole CDR3 is CASSLPTRGLMNEQFF. The chain joins TRBV28 to TRBJ2-1; D may correspond to TRBD1 or TRBD2 (5 bases each). The read halts 3 residues ahead of the CDR3 end, with the missing end drawn from the germline J gene. The V end lost 2 bases, the J end lost 7 bases, and 18 bases lay between the germline ends. The CDR3 contains 16 residues. Germline lookup yields CDR1 MDHEN and CDR2 SYDVKM.

Concerning this clone itself: The missing CDR3 end, 3 residues past where the read stops, is filled in from the germline J gene. The chain uses TRBV5-1 and TRBJ2-5; a weak D match, TRBD1 (6 bases). CDR1 and CDR2 (germline): SGHRS, YFSETQ. The CDR3 has 14 amino acids. Trimming shortened V by 4 bases and J by 2 bases, and 12 bases separated the two germline ends. The CDR3 bases that were read are TGCGCCAGCAGCGCCGCAGGGGTTCAAGAGACC. Translated: CASSAAGVQET. The whole CDR3 is CASSAAGVQETQYF. The full variable domain, completed using reference TRBV5-1 and TRBJ2-5, is KAGVTQTPRYLIKTRGQQVTLSCSPISGHRSVSWYQQTPGQGLQFLFEYFSETQRNKGNFPGRFSGRQFSNSRSEMNVSTLELGDSALYLCASSAAGVQETQYFGPGTRLLVL.

This clone was seen ten or more times. The sequenced fragment ends 3 residues before the CDR3 boundary, so the rest is inferred from the germline J gene. This chain joins TRBV20-1 and TRBJ1-5; 10 bases fit TRBD1. With 3 bases clipped from V and 5 bases from J, the junction kept 1 base outside the gene matches. The germline CDR1 and CDR2 sequences are DFQATT and SNEGSKA (reference sequence). This CDR3 has 13 amino acids. The sequenced part of the CDR3 DNA is TGCAGTGCTAGGGGGACAGGGGATCAGCCC. The encoded protein is CSARGTGDQP. The full CDR3 protein is CSARGTGDQPQHF.

There are many counts of this clone. The CDR3 end falls 3 residues outside the read, so it is completed with the germline J gene. The V call is TRBV4-2, the J call TRBJ2-2, with TRBD1 identical over 10 bases. Trimming removed 2 bases from V and 4 bases from J; junction bases left unmatched: 4. The CDR3 length is 16 residues. Germline loops: CDR1 LGHNA, CDR2 YNFKEQ. The CDR3 spells CASSQRQGAITGELFF. Partial CDR3 DNA: TGTGCCAGCAGCCAAAGACAGGGGGCGATCACCGGGGAG.

Worth noting for this clone: The sequenced fragment ends 3 residues before the CDR3 boundary, so the rest is inferred from the germline J gene. The chain couples TRBV5-1 to TRBJ2-7; 7 nucleotides align to TRBD2. Germline values: CDR1 SGHRS, CDR2 YFSETQ. This CDR3 region has 14 residues. V trimming: 0 bases; J trimming: 2 bases; junction bases outside the gene matches: 2. This chain's CDR3 is CASSLAGGTYEQYF. CDR3 DNA, as far as it was read: TGCGCCAGCAGCTTGGCGGGGGGAACCTACGAG. The whole variable domain, remainder taken from reference TRBV5-1 and TRBJ2-7, is KAGVTQTPRYLIKTRGQQVTLSCSPISGHRSVSWYQQTPGQGLQFLFEYFSETQRNKGNFPGRFSGRQFSNSRSEMNVSTLELGDSALYLCASSLAGGTYEQYFGPGTRLTVT.

Only a few counts were recorded for this clone. Read data end 3 residues before the CDR3 end; the end is taken from the germline J gene. The V call is TRBV19, the J call TRBJ1-1, with D perhaps matching TRBD1 (5 bases). This CDR3 region has 12 residues. Per the germline V gene, CDR1 is LNHDA and CDR2 is SQIVND (reference sequence). The CDR3 DNA, read in part, is TGTGCCAGTAGTTCCCGTGAGGGGCCA. This codes for CASSSREGP. The complete CDR3 sequence is CASSSREGPAFF.

A few counts support this clone. Read coverage stops 3 residues before the CDR3 terminus; the germline J gene supplies the remainder. This rearrangement joins TRBV30 to TRBJ1-2; D remains unclear. CDR1 and CDR2 from the germline V gene are GTSNPN and SVGIG (reference sequence). The CDR3 runs 15 residues. The CDR3 loop reads CAWSAPRGSYNDYTF. Partial CDR3 DNA: TGTGCCTGGAGTGCTCCGAGAGGGTCCTACAATGAC.

This clone was seen more than once but under ten times. Sequencing ends 3 residues short of the CDR3 end; the germline J gene provides the rest. The chain employs TRBV6-4 and TRBJ2-1; TRBD1 might be the D (6 bases). This CDR3 has 17 amino acids. Germline CDR1 and CDR2: MRHNA and SNTAGT. V lost 2 bases and J 6 bases, leaving 20 bases between the germline ends. The CDR3 spells CASSDPPGRGVLNEQFF. CDR3 bases read: TGTGCCAGCAGTGACCCCCCGGGCAGGGGCGTTCTCAATGAG.

This clone has ten or more counts. The missing CDR3 end, 3 residues past where the read stops, is filled in from the germline J gene. The chain joins TRBV5-1 to TRBJ2-5; the D gene is possibly TRBD1 (6 bases). CDR3 length: 14 amino acids. V shed 4 bases and J shed 2 bases, with 12 bases lying between them. CDR1 and CDR2 (germline): SGHRS, YFSETQ. The sequenced CDR3 bases are TGCGCCAGCAGCCCCGGGACATTTCAAGAGACC. Amino acids: CASSPGTFQET. The full CDR3 is CASSPGTFQETQYF.

A note on this clone: The read ends 3 residues early relative to the CDR3; the germline J gene fills the gap. The gene calls are TRBV19 and TRBJ2-1; 11 nucleotides line up with TRBD2. J gave up 5 bases and V 6 bases, and 6 bases lay outside the gene matches. Germline V gene data show CDR1 as LNHDA and CDR2 as SQIVND (reference sequence). The CDR3 is 15 amino acids. This CDR3 reads CASSPSGRPHNEQFF. The CDR3 bases that were read are TGTGCCAGTAGCCCTAGCGGGAGGCCACACAATGAG.

Worth noting for this clone: The read stops 3 residues short of the end of the CDR3; the missing end is completed from the germline J gene. The J gene is TRBJ2-1, the V gene TRBV19; 10 bases are shared with TRBD2. The V gene's germline CDR1 is LNHDA and CDR2 SQIVND (reference sequence). The CDR3 runs to 16 residues. Trimming at V came to 7 bases and at J to 9 bases, leaving 15 bases not matched to a gene. CDR3 DNA (partial): TGTGCCAGTAATCAATGGGCTAGCGGGAGTAATAGTGAG. Amino acid sequence: CASNQWASGSNSE. The complete CDR3 protein is CASNQWASGSNSEQFF.

Regarding this clone: A junction end diverges from the germline sequence, so it may reflect a read error. The read ends 3 residues shy of where the CDR3 ends; the end is completed using the germline J gene. The sample has other DNA sequences that encode this CDR3 too. The chain is built from TRBV18 and TRBJ1-1; tentatively, D is TRBD1 (6 bases). From germline, CDR1 is KGHSH and CDR2 LQKENI. CDR3 length equals 15 residues. CDR3 sequence reads: CASSRWGGMNTEAFF. The part of the CDR3 DNA that was read is TGTGCCAGCTCTCGGTGGGGGGGCATGAACACTGAG. Full variable domain (outside the CDR3, taken from reference TRBV18 and TRBJ1-1): NAGVMQNPRHLVRRRGQEARLRCSPMKGHSHVYWYRQLPEEGLKFMVYLQKENIIDESGMPKERFSAEFPKEGPSILRIQQVVRGDSAAYFCASSRWGGMNTEAFFGQGTRLTVV.

As for this clone: The CDR3 is cut off 3 residues early in the read; its end comes from the germline J gene. This chain joins TRBV18 and TRBJ1-1; no firm D call. The V end lost 5 bases, the J end lost 5 bases, and 6 bases lay between the germline ends. This CDR3 contains 11 residues. The germline V gene encodes CDR1 KGHSH and CDR2 LQKENI. Here the CDR3 reads CASSTVTEAFF. CDR3 bases read: TGTGCCAGCTCAACGGTTACTGAA.

Concerning this clone itself: The read finishes 3 residues shy of the CDR3 end, and the germline J gene is used to complete it. The chain recombines TRBV6-4 with TRBJ2-7; D is undetermined. Trimming removed 6 bases at V and 0 bases at J, with 12 bases between. Germline assignment: CDR1 MRHNA and CDR2 SNTAGT. The CDR3 has 14 amino acids. Partial CDR3 DNA: TGTGCCAGCAGCAAAACGTCCTACTCCTACGAG. Residues: CASSKTSYSYE. The whole CDR3 protein reads CASSKTSYSYEQYF.

Many counts were recorded for this clone. The CDR3 extends 3 residues past the end of the read, so its final part is completed from the germline J gene. The gene calls are TRBV7-2 and TRBJ1-1; 7 nucleotides match TRBD1. This CDR3 spans 14 amino acids. J gave up 3 bases and V 5 bases, and 6 bases lay outside the gene matches. Looked up from germline, CDR1 is SGHTA and CDR2 is FQGNSA. CDR3 amino acids: CASSRQTGYTEAFF. Incomplete CDR3 DNA: TGTGCCAGCAGCCGTCAGACAGGGTACACTGAA.

This clone was seen at least ten times. Sequencing ends 3 residues short of the CDR3 end; the germline J gene provides the rest. The gene calls are TRBV7-9 and TRBJ1-2; no definite D call. Germline V gene sequence: CDR1 SEHNR, CDR2 FQNEAQ (reference sequence). The CDR3 contains 14 residues. V lost 1 base and J lost 0, with 6 bases in between. The chain's CDR3 is CASSLDPANYGYTF. The DNA read from the CDR3 is TGTGCCAGCAGCTTAGATCCAGCTAACTATGGC.

This clone is labeled medium-sized. Coverage ceases 3 residues before the CDR3 finishes, and the germline J gene fills in the end. The chain employs TRBV30 and TRBJ1-4; 7 bases match TRBD1. This CDR3 spans 15 amino acids. V lost 2 bases to trimming and J lost 8 bases; unmatched junction nucleotides: 11. The germline V gene has CDR1 GTSNPN and CDR2 SVGIG (reference sequence). CDR3 protein: CAWSLSTGTREKLFF. The covered CDR3 bases are TGTGCCTGGAGTCTCTCGACAGGGACGAGGGAAAAA.

This clone has a count of ten or more. The read terminates 3 residues before the CDR3 end, so the remaining end is supplied by the germline J gene. The V and J genes are TRBV20-1 and TRBJ2-3; D may be TRBD1 (5 bases). The CDR3 is 14 residues long. The germline gives CDR1 DFQATT, CDR2 SNEGSKA (reference sequence). CDR3 in amino acids: CSAHFTYPRTTQYF. The covered CDR3 bases are TGCAGTGCACACTTCACTTATCCGCGGACAACG.

For this clone: The CDR3 end lies 3 residues beyond the end of the read and is filled in from the germline J gene. The chain combines TRBV7-9 with TRBJ1-2; TRBD1 agrees at 11 bases. The CDR3 sequence is 15 residues long. In germline, CDR1 is SEHNR, CDR2 FQNEAQ (reference sequence). CDR3 in amino acids: CASSSWTGGGYDYTF. The DNA read from the CDR3 is TGTGCCAGCAGCTCTTGGACAGGGGGCGGCTACGAC.

This clone was counted at least ten times. The read ends 3 residues early relative to the CDR3; the germline J gene fills the gap. The chain employs TRBV2 and TRBJ2-7, with 8 bases that match TRBD2. Germline loops: CDR1 SNHLY, CDR2 FYNNEI. Germline trimming cut 6 bases from V and 1 base from J; bases unmatched to any gene: 14. The CDR3 has 17 residues. CDR3 region: CASRGPGGALLSYEQYF. The sequenced CDR3 bases are TGTGCCAGCAGAGGGCCGGGAGGGGCACTACTTTCCTACGAG.

At least ten counts were recorded for this clone. The read comes to an end 3 residues before the CDR3 does, leaving the germline J gene to fill in the end. The chain combines TRBV7-2 with TRBJ2-3, with 7 nucleotides matching TRBD1. From germline, CDR1 is SGHTA and CDR2 FQGNSA. The CDR3 totals 15 residues. V was clipped by 6 bases and J by 4 bases; unmatched bases: 10. The covered CDR3 bases are TGTGCCAGCAGATTACAGCTACAGGGGCCAGATACG. As protein: CASRLQLQGPDT. The complete CDR3 sequence is CASRLQLQGPDTQYF.

This clone appeared many times. The CDR3 DNA, read in part, is TGTGCCAGCAGTGCCTGGGTGAGAGGGCATGATGAAAAA. Protein sequence: CASSAWVRGHDEK. The CDR3 in full is CASSAWVRGHDEKLFF. V usage is TRBV6-1 and J usage is TRBJ1-4; D gene uncertain. With the read ending 3 residues before the CDR3 end, the germline J gene is used to fill in that end. CDR1 and CDR2 (germline): MNHNS, SASEGT. V was cut by 4 bases and J by 6 bases, with 18 bases left in between. The CDR3 totals 16 residues.

At least ten counts were recorded for this clone. The read ends 3 residues before the CDR3 terminus; that terminus is restored from the germline J gene. This chain connects TRBV5-4 to TRBJ2-2; 8 nucleotides align to TRBD1. The CDR3 sequence is 15 residues long. Germline V gene sequence: CDR1 SGHNT, CDR2 YYREEE (reference sequence). V shed 1 base and J 4 bases; nucleotides not matched to a gene: 3. Incomplete CDR3 DNA: TGTGCCAGCAGCTTGAGAACAGGGGGCACCGGGGAG. Protein: CASSLRTGGTGE. The full-length CDR3 reads as CASSLRTGGTGELFF.

This clone showed up many times. The sample holds other DNA sequences that translate to the same CDR3. Incomplete CDR3 DNA: TGTGCCAGCAGCTTAGGACTAGCGTCTAGCACAGATACG. Encoded protein: CASSLGLASSTDT. The whole CDR3 sequence reads CASSLGLASSTDTQYF. The rearrangement links TRBV7-3 to TRBJ2-3; TRBD2 matches at 9 bases. Read data end 3 residues before the CDR3 end; the end is taken from the germline J gene. Germline assignment: CDR1 SGHTA and CDR2 FQGTGA. The V segment lost 2 bases and the J segment 0 bases; nucleotides outside the gene matches: 3. This CDR3 contains 16 residues.

This clone was found many times. Read coverage stops 3 residues before the CDR3 terminus; the germline J gene supplies the remainder. This chain connects TRBV5-1 to TRBJ1-1; unclear D gene. The V and J ends lost 1 base and 6 bases respectively, with 10 bases between them. The CDR3 has 13 residues. Germline V lookup: CDR1 SGHRS, CDR2 YFSETQ. The CDR3 region is CASSLYSGAEAFF. The covered CDR3 bases are TGCGCCAGCAGCTTGTATTCGGGTGCTGAA. The whole variable domain, remainder taken from reference TRBV5-1 and TRBJ1-1, is KAGVTQTPRYLIKTRGQQVTLSCSPISGHRSVSWYQQTPGQGLQFLFEYFSETQRNKGNFPGRFSGRQFSNSRSEMNVSTLELGDSALYLCASSLYSGAEAFFGQGTRLTVV.

This clone was counted between two and nine times. The observed sequence ends 3 residues before the CDR3 terminus, with the missing tail filled in from the germline J gene. This chain connects TRBV7-2 to TRBJ1-2; 8 nucleotides align to TRBD1. The CDR3 is 15 amino acids. CDR1 and CDR2 (germline): SGHTA, FQGNSA. Trimming took 5 bases from V and 2 from J; bases not matched to a gene: 7. The sequenced CDR3 bases are TGTGCCAGCAGCCTTACCGGGACAGGCAACTATGGC. Encoded protein: CASSLTGTGNYG. From start to end, the CDR3 is CASSLTGTGNYGYTF.

This clone was observed at least ten times. Sequencing ends 3 residues short of the CDR3 end; the germline J gene provides the rest. The chain combines TRBV19 with TRBJ2-2; D might be TRBD1 (5 bases). CDR3 size: 13 residues. CDR1 is LNHDA and CDR2 is SQIVND in the germline V gene (reference sequence). V was pared by 1 base and J by 5 bases, with 5 bases between. The CDR3 spells CASSIAGTGELFF. CDR3 DNA, as far as it was read: TGTGCCAGTAGTATAGCAGGGACCGGGGAG.

This clone was seen only a few times. This sequence may be a read error, since a much larger clone differs from it by one base. Distinct nucleotide sequences in the sample also encode this CDR3. The CDR3 loop is CASSLVSTVGEKLFF. The covered CDR3 bases are TGTGCCAGCAGCTTAGTGTCAACAGTTGGTGAGAAA. V usage is TRBV7-8 and J usage is TRBJ1-4; D unresolved. The CDR3 end lies 3 residues beyond the end of the read and is filled in from the germline J gene. The length of the CDR3 is 15 residues. Germline lookup yields CDR1 SGHVS and CDR2 FQNEAQ. The variable domain in full, with the rest retrieved from reference TRBV7-8 and TRBJ1-4, is GAGVSQSPRYKVAKRGQDVALRCDPISGHVSLFWYQQALGQGPEFLTYFQNEAQLDKSGLPSDRFFAERPEGSVSTLKIQRTQQEDSAVYLCASSLVSTVGEKLFFGSGTQLSVL.

Worth noting for this clone: The read is 3 residues too short to cover the CDR3 end, so that end is filled in from the germline J gene. This chain links TRBV20-1 with TRBJ2-5; tentative D call: TRBD2 (6 bases). The CDR3 loop spans 12 amino acids. The germline V and J ends were trimmed by 3 bases and 1 base, with 6 bases remaining between them. Germline V gene lookup returns CDR1 DFQATT and CDR2 SNEGSKA (reference sequence). The CDR3 is CSARRGQETQYF. CDR3 bases read: TGCAGTGCTAGGCGGGGCCAAGAGACC.

This clone was picked up a small number of times. The read is 3 residues too short to cover the CDR3 end, so that end is filled in from the germline J gene. The rearrangement joins TRBV7-6 to TRBJ1-1; a weak D match, TRBD1 (6 bases). Trimming left V 5 bases short and J 5 bases short, with 18 bases between. Per germline, CDR1 SGHVS and CDR2 FNYEAQ. CDR3 length: 15 residues. This CDR3 reads CASSAYQDSRTEAFF. CDR3 DNA (partial): TGTGCCAGCAGCGCCTACCAGGACAGCCGTACTGAA.